The 3 T cell receptor beta chains below come from one sample, sequenced in a study of T cell clonality in common variable immunodeficiency. Assay: immunoSEQ multiplex PCR; the TCRdb copy retains only in-frame clones and omits some. This sample has tens of thousands of clones, each found more than once. The source material was peripheral blood mononuclear cells. The receptors were sampled from a person aged 18-70 years in good health.

This clone was seen more than once but under ten times. The missing CDR3 end, 3 residues past where the read stops, is filled in from the germline J gene. The V call is TRBV18, the J call TRBJ1-2; D possibly corresponds to TRBD1 (5 bases). This CDR3 is 13 amino acids long. CDR1 is KGHSH and CDR2 is LQKENI in the germline V gene. The CDR3 sequence is CASSPQTEYDYTF. Partial CDR3 DNA: TGTGCCAGCTCACCTCAGACAGAGTACGAC.

In its sample, this clone was seen many times. An end of the junction does not agree with germline; a read error may underlie this. From the germline J gene comes the end of the CDR3, since the read stops 3 residues before it. The chain has TRBV7-7 and TRBJ2-2; 9 bases agree with TRBD2. Germline CDR1 and CDR2: SSHAT and FNYEAQ (reference sequence). This CDR3 is built from 16 residues. The CDR3 spells CASSFGSGGDTGELFF. The sequenced part of the CDR3 DNA is TGTGCTAGCAGCTTCGGTAGCGGGGGTGACACCGGGGAG. Looking up the rest from reference TRBV7-7 and TRBJ2-2 gives the full variable domain: GAGVSQSPRYKVTKRGQDVTLRCDPISSHATLYWYQQALGQGPEFLTYFNYEAQPDKSGLPSDRFSAERPEGSISTLTIQRTEQRDSAMYRCASSFGSGGDTGELFFGEGSRLTVL.

This clone has a handful of counts. Coverage ceases 3 residues before the CDR3 finishes, and the germline J gene fills in the end. This sample also contains other DNA sequences that code for the same CDR3. This chain uses TRBV19 with TRBJ2-7, with a possible D match to TRBD2 (7 bases). The CDR3 has 14 amino acids. Germline CDR1 and CDR2: LNHDA and SQIVND (reference sequence). V dropped 1 base and J dropped 4 bases, with 11 bases sitting between them. The CDR3 bases that were read are TGTGCCAGTAGTATAGGCCGGGGGGCTTACGAG. Translated, it gives CASSIGRGAYE. The whole CDR3 sequence reads CASSIGRGAYEQYF.